The entry that follows covers one T cell receptor beta chain sequence. The CDR3 runs 12 residues. Trimming cost V 7 bases and J 1 base, with 7 bases left between them. Germline CDR1 reads PRHDT; CDR2 reads FYEKMQ (reference sequence). Produced via immunoSEQ multiplex PCR; TCRdb's table is partial and in-frame only. The table lists hundreds of thousands of clones, approximately 90% of them singletons. The data derive from a study of blood T cell repertoires in COVID-19. Sequencing was done on a sample of PBMCs or T cells enriched from blood (not recorded which). The receptor comes from a woman aged 18-29 years who had recovered from COVID-19. J is TRBJ1-1 and V is TRBV13, with D unresolved. The CDR3 DNA reads as TGTGCCAGCAACAGTCAGAACACTGAAGCTTTCTTT. Translating it yields CASNSQNTEAFF.